Each of the 11 T cell receptor beta chains below was sequenced from the same sample in a study of cytomegalovirus exposure and HLA in healthy donors. The primer mix had 60 Vbeta and 13 Jbeta primers. Libraries were prepared by immunoSEQ multiplex PCR; TCRdb keeps only in-frame clonotypes and omits some of them. The table has more than 200,000 clones, 70% to 80% seen once. Sequencing input: PBMCs. The receptors come from a man aged 40-55 years in good health and CMV-seronegative.

J is TRBJ2-5 and V is TRBV15, with D possibly being TRBD1 (5 bases). V was cut by 1 base and J by 5 bases, with 11 bases left in between. The CDR3 is 14 residues long. Germline-derived CDR1 and CDR2 are LNHNV and YYDKDF (reference sequence). The CDR3 loop is CATSRGQFRETQYF. DNA of the CDR3: TGTGCCACCAGCAGAGGACAGTTTCGGGAGACCCAGTACTTC.

The V gene is TRBV27, the J gene TRBJ2-2; D may be TRBD1 (6 bases). The ends were cut back, 5 bases at V and 3 bases at J, with 13 bases in the middle. Per the germline V gene, CDR1 is MNHEY and CDR2 is SMNVEV (reference sequence). The CDR3 loop spans 15 amino acids. The CDR3 sequence is CASSITGSYTGELFF. The CDR3 DNA reads TGTGCCAGCAGTATTACAGGGTCGTACACCGGGGAGCTGTTTTTT.

This clone was seen only a few times. The genes are TRBV21-1 and TRBJ2-3; the table assigns TRBD2, which was not confirmed against the DNA. TRBV21-1 is deemed a pseudogene. CDR3 length equals 15 residues. CDR3: CASSPLAGGTDTQYF. CDR3 DNA: TGTGCCAGCAGCCCACTAGCGGGAGGCACAGATACGCAGTATTTT.

The V and J genes are TRBV12-1 and TRBJ1-4; the table's D call TRBD1 went unverified against the DNA. TRBV12-1 is termed a pseudogene. The CDR3 loop spans 16 amino acids. The CDR3 here is CAKPTGGLPTNEKLFF. In DNA, the CDR3 is TGTGCCAAACCTACAGGGGGGTTACCCACTAATGAAAAACTGTTTTTT.

The gene calls are TRBV28 and TRBJ1-5, with 8 bases fitting TRBD1. V shed 5 bases and J 4 bases; nucleotides not matched to a gene: 7. This CDR3 has 15 amino acids. Germline CDR1 is MDHEN and CDR2 is SYDVKM. The CDR3, as DNA: TGTGCCAGCAGTGGTACCGGACAGGGAAATCAGCCCCAGCATTTT. Amino acids: CASSGTGQGNQPQHF. Complete variable domain (other parts from reference TRBV28 and TRBJ1-5): DVKVTQSSRYLVKRTGEKVFLECVQDMDHENMFWYRQDPGLGLRLIYFSYDVKMKEKGDIPEGYSVSREKKERFSLILESASTNQTSMYLCASSGTGQGNQPQHFGDGTRLSIL.

This chain uses TRBV19 with TRBJ1-2, with TRBD1 identical over 7 bases. V shed 1 base and J 2 bases; nucleotides not matched to a gene: 4. This CDR3 contains 15 residues. Germline CDR1 reads LNHDA; CDR2 reads SQIVND (reference sequence). CDR3 nucleotide sequence: TGTGCCAGTAGTATAGGCGGACAGGCAAACTATGGCTACACCTTC. Translating gives CASSIGGQANYGYTF.

This rearrangement joins TRBV5-4 to TRBJ1-1; 8 bases are shared with TRBD1. Germline CDR1 SGHNT, CDR2 YYREEE (reference sequence). Germline trimming cut 4 bases from V and 0 bases from J; bases unmatched to any gene: 8. This CDR3 has 16 residues. This chain's CDR3 is CASSGQGEGMNTEAFF. The CDR3 DNA sequence: TGTGCCAGCAGCGGACAGGGAGAGGGGATGAACACTGAAGCTTTCTTT.

The chain is built from TRBV29-1 and TRBJ1-2; 9 bases fit TRBD1. The CDR3 loop spans 12 amino acids. Looked up from germline, CDR1 is SQVTM and CDR2 is ANQGSEA. Germline trimming cut 5 bases from V and 5 bases from J; bases unmatched to any gene: 3. The CDR3 DNA reads as TGCAGCGTTCGGACAGGGGATTATGGCTACACCTTC. It codes for CSVRTGDYGYTF.

The chain couples TRBV5-5 to TRBJ2-7; no definite D call. Germline CDR1 and CDR2: SGHKS and YYEKEE (reference sequence). The V end lost 1 base, the J end lost 4 bases, and 12 bases lay between the germline ends. CDR3 length: 14 amino acids. The CDR3 loop reads CASSLSTTQYEQYF. In DNA form, the CDR3 reads TGTGCCAGCAGCTTGAGTACTACCCAGTACGAGCAGTACTTC.

The J gene is TRBJ2-5, the V gene TRBV7-6; D gene unclear. The better agreement between TRBJ2-7 and the DNA end casts doubt on the J call. The CDR3 has 14 amino acids. Germline loops: CDR1 SGHVS, CDR2 FNYEAQ. CDR3 region: CASSLGATSYEQYF. The DNA for the CDR3 is TGTGCCAGCAGCTTAGGGGCCACCTCCTACGAGCAGTACTTC.

The chain has TRBV5-6 and TRBJ2-7; D possibly corresponds to TRBD1 (7 bases). CDR3 length equals 13 residues. Germline CDR1 and CDR2: SGHDT and YYEEEE. Trimming removed 7 bases at V and 0 bases at J, with 11 bases between. Written as DNA, the CDR3 is TGTGCCAGCGCGGGGACAGACTCCTACGAGCAGTACTTC. It yields the protein CASAGTDSYEQYF.